One sample yielded the 2 T cell receptor beta chains listed below, sequenced in a study of cytomegalovirus exposure and HLA in healthy donors (dated by TCRdb to between 2016 and 2019). The method behind the library was the immunoSEQ multiplex PCR assay. For the multiplex PCR, a mixture combining 60 forward primers for TCR Vbeta segments and 13 reverse primers for TCR Jbeta segments was used. The table comes from immuneACCESS by way of TCRdb, which keeps in-frame sequences with V and J called. Part of the clones is missing from these tables; in studies checked, under half for an unresolved V gene and the rest for unknown reasons. Across this sample there are more than 140,000 clones, with roughly four fifths seen only once. The leading ten clones occupy approximately 6.1% of the sample. The source material was PBMCs. These TCRs come from a man aged 25 to 40 in good health and CMV-seropositive.

This clone showed up just once. The rearrangement joins TRBV7-2 to TRBJ1-5, with D possibly being TRBD1 (5 bases). Germline V gene sequence: CDR1 SGHTA, CDR2 FQGNSA. The V end lost 3 bases, the J end lost 1 base, and 13 bases lay between the germline ends. The CDR3 extends over 16 amino acids. CDR3 nucleotide sequence: TGTGCCAGCAGCTTTGGGACGGGACTGAGCAATCAGCCCCAGCATTTT. Amino acids: CASSFGTGLSNQPQHF. Full variable domain (rest looked up from reference TRBV7-2 and TRBJ1-5): GAGVSQSPSNKVTEKGKDVELRCDPISGHTALYWYRQSLGQGLEFLIYFQGNSAPDKSGLPSDRFSAERTGGSVSTLTIQRTQQEDSAVYLCASSFGTGLSNQPQHFGDGTRLSIL.

This chain uses TRBV13 with TRBJ2-1, with 7 bases that match TRBD2. This CDR3 has 17 amino acids. V shed 5 bases, J shed 3 bases, and the junction held 13 bases outside the gene matches. Germline V gene data show CDR1 as PRHDT and CDR2 as FYEKMQ (reference sequence). CDR3 bases: TGTGCCAGCAGCCCCTCACCGGCTAGCGGTTACTACAATGAGCAGTTCTTC. The encoded protein is CASSPSPASGYYNEQFF.